This T cell receptor (beta chain) was documented in a study of T cell repertoires in cytomegalovirus infection. Study results and caveats: Across the ex vivo response, the dominant clonotypes were HLA-C-restricted CMV-specific TCR beta clonotypes. Identification of carriers of CMV plus the relevant HLA was achieved through cumulative public TCR beta family frequency.

This clonotype was detected many times. Its specificity is unknown. Trimming shortened V by 5 bases and J by 7 bases, and 20 bases separated the two germline ends. This CDR3 contains 16 residues. The germline gives CDR1 SEHNR, CDR2 FQNEAQ (reference sequence). TCRdb re-analysed the reads in MiXCR, keeping a single row per CDR3 protein. Of around 210,000 distinct CDR3 sequences in the sample, roughly 6.5% were seen once. Sequenced: PBMCs. The sequence was collected from a human donor in good health (CMV status not recorded). Some clones in this sample may be carry-over from other donors' samples. The chain links TRBV7-9 to TRBJ1-4; weak D call: TRBD1 (6 bases). The CDR3 nucleotides are TGTGCCAGCAGCGATCCCATCGCAGGGGCTGGTGAAAAACTGTTTTTT. It yields the protein CASSDPIAGAGEKLFF.